The clone carrying this T cell receptor (beta chain) was observed a handful of times. The data belong to a study of early T cells in non-severe SARS-CoV-2 infection. This CDR3 contains 15 residues. Trimming removed 2 bases from V and 3 bases from J, with 10 bases in between. Individually, cDNA molecules had unique molecular identifiers attached to them. TCRdb re-called the 5' RACE reads with MiXCR, one entry per CDR3 protein. The sample lists tens of thousands of distinct CDR3 sequences; around 13% were seen once. This receptor was identified in an adult who was a healthcare worker with PCR-confirmed SARS-CoV-2 infection or an uninfected control (not recorded which). The sequencing here drew on whole blood, taken at baseline. V usage is TRBV12-3 or TRBV12-4 and J usage is TRBJ2-2, with a possible D match to TRBD1 (5 bases). The CDR3 loop reads CASSLRLGDTGELFF. CDR3 DNA sequence: TGTGCCAGCAGTTTAAGGCTAGGGGACACCGGGGAGCTGTTTTTT.